Below are 27 T cell receptor beta chains sequenced from a single sample in a study of OX40 agonist ivuxolimab in advanced cancers. TCRdb's copy holds only in-frame clones and misses some; the assay was immunoSEQ multiplex PCR. Of roughly 40,000 clones listed, over 75% are singletons. Sample: CD4+ or CD8+ T cells sorted from blood, taken in a trial of the OX40 agonist ivuxolimab. These receptors all stem from an adult with an advanced solid tumor such as melanoma, head and neck, liver or kidney cancer.

The chain joins TRBV9 to TRBJ2-1, with 16 nucleotides matching TRBD2. The CDR3 covers 18 residues. The V and J ends lost 0 bases and 7 bases, in that order; junction bases with no gene match: 7. In germline, CDR1 is SGDLS, CDR2 YYNGEE. In DNA form, the CDR3 reads TGTGCCAGCAGCGTAGAAGAGGGACTAGCGGGAGGGCCGAATGAGCAGTTCTTC. This codes for CASSVEEGLAGGPNEQFF.

The CDR3 region is CASSLGTREETQYF. DNA for the CDR3: TGTGCCAGCAGCCTCGGGACACGGGAAGAGACCCAGTACTTC. This sequence joins TRBV7-2 and TRBJ2-5; D possibly corresponds to TRBD1 (6 bases). Germline V gene lookup returns CDR1 SGHTA and CDR2 FQGNSA. The CDR3 sequence is 14 residues long. V gave up 5 bases and J gave up 3 bases, with 13 bases separating them.

The chain employs TRBV19 and TRBJ2-3, with D possibly being TRBD2 (6 bases). The V end was cut by 3 bases, the J end by 2 bases, with 12 bases between. CDR1 is LNHDA and CDR2 is SQIVND in the germline V gene (reference sequence). CDR3 length equals 15 residues. CDR3 sequence reads: CASSILASATDTQYF. CDR3 DNA: TGTGCCAGTAGTATTCTGGCTAGCGCCACAGATACGCAGTATTTT.

The table lists this clone with a few counts. The J gene is TRBJ1-4, the V gene TRBV6-5; 10 bases align to TRBD1. Germline V gives CDR1 MNHEY, CDR2 SVGAGI. Trimming removed 4 bases from V and 6 bases from J; junction bases left unmatched: 8. The CDR3 contains 16 residues. The CDR3: CASSFILGTGDEKLFF. CDR3 DNA sequence: TGTGCCAGCAGTTTTATCTTAGGGACAGGGGATGAAAAACTGTTTTTT.

The J gene is TRBJ1-2, the V gene TRBV4-3, with a weak D call TRBD1 (6 bases). The length of the CDR3 is 15 residues. V was pared by 0 bases and J by 6 bases, with 14 bases between. Germline V gene lookup returns CDR1 LGHNA and CDR2 YSLEER. The CDR3 DNA sequence: TGCGCCAGCAGCCAAGATCAAGGACAGTTGGATGGCTACACCTTC. Its translation is CASSQDQGQLDGYTF.

This clone was detected only a few times. CDR3 coding DNA: TGCGCCAGCAGCTTGAGGACAGGGGCGGTCGGGGAGCTGTTTTTT. Its translation is CASSLRTGAVGELFF. V and J are TRBV5-1 and TRBJ2-2, with 9 bases that match TRBD1. The CDR3 runs to 15 residues. The V gene end was trimmed by 1 base and the J gene end by 7 bases; junction bases not matched to a gene: 5. CDR1 is SGHRS and CDR2 is YFSETQ in the germline V gene. Looking up the rest from reference TRBV5-1 and TRBJ2-2 gives the full variable domain: KAGVTQTPRYLIKTRGQQVTLSCSPISGHRSVSWYQQTPGQGLQFLFEYFSETQRNKGNFPGRFSGRQFSNSRSEMNVSTLELGDSALYLCASSLRTGAVGELFFGEGSRLTVL.

The genes are TRBV30 and TRBJ1-2; D is possibly TRBD1 (5 bases). The CDR3 is 14 residues long. Trimming pared 0 bases from V and 4 bases from J, leaving 12 bases between. The germline V gene has CDR1 GTSNPN and CDR2 SVGIG (reference sequence). The CDR3 coding sequence is TGTGCCTGGAGTGTACGGGGGTTATCCTATGGCTACACCTTC. Its translation: CAWSVRGLSYGYTF.

This clone has just one count. The chain recombines TRBV29-1 with TRBJ1-3, with D possibly matching TRBD1 (5 bases). CDR1 and CDR2 (germline): SQVTM, ANQGSEA. V lost 2 bases and J lost 4, with 6 bases in between. The CDR3 runs to 12 residues. This chain's CDR3 is CSVEQGGNTIYF. For the CDR3, the DNA is TGCAGCGTTGAACAGGGCGGAAACACCATATATTTT.

This clone came up once. The chain recombines TRBV6-1 with TRBJ2-2; 9 positions match TRBD2. CDR1 and CDR2 (germline): MNHNS, SASEGT. The CDR3 covers 16 residues. Unmatched junction bases numbered 2, after V lost 2 bases and J lost 1 base. The CDR3 sequence is CASSESSGRNTGELFF. CDR3 DNA sequence: TGTGCCAGCAGTGAAAGTAGCGGGAGGAACACCGGGGAGCTGTTTTTT.

V and J are TRBV29-1 and TRBJ1-2; D is uncertain. The CDR3 totals 14 residues. V was pared by 6 bases and J by 6 bases, with 20 bases between. Germline CDR1 is SQVTM and CDR2 is ANQGSEA. Here the CDR3 reads CSVATGGWENGYTF. As DNA, the CDR3 is TGCAGCGTGGCCACGGGTGGTTGGGAGAATGGCTACACCTTC.

The chain combines TRBV19 with TRBJ1-2, with D unresolved. This CDR3 spans 13 amino acids. The V gene lost 0 bases and the J gene lost 2 bases, with 4 bases spanning the gap. Germline CDR1 LNHDA, CDR2 SQIVND (reference sequence). The chain's CDR3 is CASSIEQNYGYTF. DNA of the CDR3: TGTGCCAGTAGTATAGAACAGAACTATGGCTACACCTTC.

V usage is TRBV6-4 and J usage is TRBJ2-2; possibly TRBD1 for D (6 bases). This CDR3 is 19 amino acids long. Germline values: CDR1 MRHNA, CDR2 SNTAGT. The V end was cut by 1 base, the J end by 1 base, with 19 bases between. CDR3 in DNA: TGTGCCAGCAGTGACTACAGGGACATCCTAAGGTGGAACACCGGGGAGCTGTTTTTT. Its protein product is CASSDYRDILRWNTGELFF.

This chain uses TRBV6-5 with TRBJ1-3; possibly TRBD1 for D (6 bases). V lost 4 bases and J 0 bases, leaving 10 bases between the germline ends. CDR1 is MNHEY, CDR2 SVGAGI, per germline. The CDR3 totals 15 residues. Written as DNA, the CDR3 is TGTGCCAGCAGTTTCGGACAGAACTCTGGAAACACCATATATTTT. It codes for CASSFGQNSGNTIYF.

The chain couples TRBV5-6 to TRBJ2-7; D unresolved. Trimming removed 1 base at V and 2 bases at J, with 10 bases between. Germline assignment: CDR1 SGHDT and CDR2 YYEEEE. The CDR3 consists of 14 residues. CDR3 coding DNA: TGTGCCAGCAGCTTGTGGGGAAGAACCTACGAGCAGTACTTC. Protein sequence: CASSLWGRTYEQYF.

Note on this clone: At one of its ends the junction is not consistent with the germline gene, which may arise from a read error. Different DNA sequences within this sample yield the same CDR3. The J gene is TRBJ2-7, the V gene TRBV5-1; D gene uncertain. The CDR3 consists of 13 residues. From germline, CDR1 is SGHRS and CDR2 YFSETQ. The CDR3 sequence is CASSLAGVYEQYF. The CDR3 DNA sequence: TGTGCCAGCAGCTTGGCTGGAGTCTACGAGCAGTACTTC.

The chain joins TRBV7-2 to TRBJ2-3; tentatively, D is TRBD2 (6 bases). The CDR3 runs 16 residues. Germline-derived CDR1 and CDR2 are SGHTA and FQGNSA. Deletions cut 1 base from V and 0 bases from J, with 11 bases between. CDR3: CASSLVGGASTDTQYF. CDR3 nucleotide sequence: TGTGCCAGCAGCTTAGTCGGCGGGGCCAGCACAGATACGCAGTATTTT.

The chain recombines TRBV7-9 with TRBJ2-3; D remains ambiguous. The V end was cut by 6 bases, the J end by 3 bases, with 7 bases between. CDR1 is SEHNR and CDR2 is FQNEAQ in the germline V gene (reference sequence). The CDR3 sequence is 12 residues long. The CDR3 loop reads CASSQETDTQYF. The CDR3 coding sequence is TGTGCCAGCAGTCAGGAGACAGATACGCAGTATTTT.

The chain is built from TRBV9 and TRBJ1-1, with D possibly being TRBD1 (5 bases). Germline CDR1 SGDLS, CDR2 YYNGEE. Trimming pared 5 bases from V and 4 bases from J, leaving 12 bases between. The CDR3 consists of 13 residues. CDR3 nucleotide sequence: TGTGCCAGCAGTCATCAGGGTTTCACTGAAGCTTTCTTT. Translated, it gives CASSHQGFTEAFF.

The V gene is TRBV9, the J gene TRBJ2-2; D unclear. The CDR3 loop spans 17 amino acids. The germline gives CDR1 SGDLS, CDR2 YYNGEE. V lost 4 bases and J lost 2, with 18 bases in between. CDR3 in amino acids: CASSPRLMFRNTGELFF. CDR3 nucleotide sequence: TGTGCCAGCAGCCCCCGGCTTATGTTCCGAAACACCGGGGAGCTGTTTTTT. Complete variable domain (other parts from reference TRBV9 and TRBJ2-2): DSGVTQTPKHLITATGQRVTLRCSPRSGDLSVYWYQQSLDQGLQFLIQYYNGEERAKGNILERFSAQQFPDLHSELNLSSLELGDSALYFCASSPRLMFRNTGELFFGEGSRLTVL.

The J gene is TRBJ1-4, the V gene TRBV28, with D possibly TRBD1 on 5 matching bases. Germline CDR1 and CDR2: MDHEN and SYDVKM. V lost 6 bases to trimming and J lost 0 bases, with 11 bases between them. The CDR3 has 15 amino acids. Here the CDR3 DNA reads TGTGCCAGCAGGGGGGGGGTCGCAACTAATGAAAAACTGTTTTTT. Amino acid sequence: CASRGGVATNEKLFF. Looking up the rest from reference TRBV28 and TRBJ1-4 gives the full variable domain: DVKVTQSSRYLVKRTGEKVFLECVQDMDHENMFWYRQDPGLGLRLIYFSYDVKMKEKGDIPEGYSVSREKKERFSLILESASTNQTSMYLCASRGGVATNEKLFFGSGTQLSVL.

This clone occurred a few times. The gene calls are TRBV28 and TRBJ2-5; 10 bases fit TRBD1. There are 16 residues in the CDR3. V lost 4 bases and J lost 2; bases outside the gene matches: 7. From germline, CDR1 is MDHEN and CDR2 SYDVKM. The CDR3 sequence is CASSSTGTGVQETQYF. The CDR3 DNA reads TGTGCCAGCAGTTCCACCGGGACAGGGGTGCAAGAGACCCAGTACTTC.

The chain links TRBV23-1 to TRBJ2-3, with TRBD2 matching over 11 bases. TRBV23-1 is placed among ORFs of uncertain function. V shed 4 bases, J shed 2 bases, and the junction held 14 bases outside the gene matches. This CDR3 is built from 19 residues. The CDR3 coding sequence is TGCGCCAGCAGTCCCTCGCCCAGCGTGACTAGCGGGACCACAGATACGCAGTATTTT. Translated: CASSPSPSVTSGTTDTQYF.

This clone has more than one count but fewer than ten. This chain uses TRBV7-8 with TRBJ1-5, with D maybe TRBD1 (5 bases). This CDR3 has 15 residues. Trimming removed 1 base from V and 8 bases from J, with 15 bases in between. The V gene's germline CDR1 is SGHVS and CDR2 FQNEAQ. CDR3 amino acids: CASSLEGHGLEPQHF. As DNA, the CDR3 is TGTGCCAGCAGCTTAGAAGGACACGGACTTGAGCCCCAGCATTTT. Supplemented by reference TRBV7-8 and TRBJ1-5, the full variable domain reads GAGVSQSPRYKVAKRGQDVALRCDPISGHVSLFWYQQALGQGPEFLTYFQNEAQLDKSGLPSDRFFAERPEGSVSTLKIQRTQQEDSAVYLCASSLEGHGLEPQHFGDGTRLSIL.

By share, this clone counts as medium-sized. Other DNA sequences in the sample encode the same CDR3. The rearrangement uses TRBV27 and TRBJ2-7; D gene ambiguous. From germline, CDR1 is MNHEY and CDR2 SMNVEV (reference sequence). This CDR3 has 12 amino acids. V was shortened by 4 bases and J by 0 bases, with 4 bases between the two germline ends. The CDR3, as DNA: TGTGCCAGCAGTTCCCCCTCCTACGAGCAGTACTTC. Translating it yields CASSSPSYEQYF.

This clone has only a few counts. The rearrangement joins TRBV27 to TRBJ2-7; TRBD1 agrees at 11 bases. The length of the CDR3 is 15 residues. The germline gives CDR1 MNHEY, CDR2 SMNVEV (reference sequence). The V and J ends lost 2 bases and 4 bases, in that order; junction bases with no gene match: 4. The CDR3 sequence is CASSLGTGGVYEQYF. Here the CDR3 DNA reads TGTGCCAGCAGTTTAGGGACAGGGGGTGTATACGAGCAGTACTTC.

The chain recombines TRBV13 with TRBJ1-1, with D unclear. In germline, CDR1 is PRHDT, CDR2 FYEKMQ (reference sequence). Deletions cut 2 bases from V and 0 bases from J, with 10 bases between. The CDR3 has 15 amino acids. CDR3 region: CASSLPYGVNTEAFF. In nucleotides, the CDR3 is TGTGCCAGCAGCTTACCGTACGGCGTGAACACTGAAGCTTTCTTT.

As regards this clone: One end of the junction fails to match germline, which may point to a read error. The chain has TRBV6-1 and TRBJ2-3; D may correspond to TRBD1 or TRBD2 (6 bases each). The CDR3 consists of 16 residues. In germline, CDR1 is MNHNS, CDR2 SASEGT. CDR3 region: CASREANGGWTDTQYF. DNA for the CDR3: TGTGCCAGCAGGGAAGCGAACGGGGGCTGGACAGATACGCAGTATTTT.